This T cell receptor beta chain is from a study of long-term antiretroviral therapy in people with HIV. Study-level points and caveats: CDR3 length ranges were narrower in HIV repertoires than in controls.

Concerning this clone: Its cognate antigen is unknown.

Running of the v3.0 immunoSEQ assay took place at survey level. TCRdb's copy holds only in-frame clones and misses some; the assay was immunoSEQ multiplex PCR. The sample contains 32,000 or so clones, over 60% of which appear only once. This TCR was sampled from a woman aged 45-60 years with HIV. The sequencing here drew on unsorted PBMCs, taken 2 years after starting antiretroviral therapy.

CDR3 in amino acids: CASSSLLAGRETQYF. CDR3 bases: TGTGCCAGCAGTTCGTTACTAGCGGGTCGAGAGACCCAGTACTTC. The V call is TRBV27, the J call TRBJ2-5, with 9 bases identical to TRBD2. Losses at the gene ends were 4 bases for V and 4 bases for J; bases not matched to a gene: 7. The CDR3 has 15 amino acids. CDR1 and CDR2 (germline): MNHEY, SMNVEV (reference sequence).